The 13 T cell receptor beta chains below all came from one sample that was sequenced in a study of T cells in Graves' hyperthyroidism and ophthalmopathy. From RNA transcripts, TCR beta CDR3 regions were amplified. The study used the HTBI primer set for a first-round RT-PCR of the TCR CDR3. TCRdb reprocessed the multiplex PCR reads with MiXCR, giving one entry per CDR3 protein. Counted here are approximately 360,000 distinct CDR3 sequences, 15% to 18% occurring once; the ten biggest clones make up about 27%. What was sequenced was blood. The source of these receptors is a woman younger than 35 with Graves' hyperthyroidism that later progressed to Graves' ophthalmopathy.

This clonotype showed up just a few times. The chain links TRBV27 to TRBJ2-7; 8 bases align to TRBD2. The CDR3 length is 12 residues. Per the germline V gene, CDR1 is MNHEY and CDR2 is SMNVEV (reference sequence). J gave up 3 bases and V 6 bases, and 1 base lay outside the gene matches. The CDR3 reads CASRSGSYEQYF. Here the CDR3 DNA reads TGTGCCAGCAGAAGCGGGAGCTACGAGCAGTACTTC.

The V gene is TRBV7-2, the J gene TRBJ2-7; no clear D gene. Germline V gives CDR1 SGHTA, CDR2 FQGNSA. This CDR3 spans 16 amino acids. The V end was cut by 3 bases, the J end by 2 bases, with 17 bases between. The CDR3 here is CASSFWSGEAAYEQYF. The CDR3 DNA sequence: TGTGCCAGCAGCTTTTGGTCCGGCGAAGCAGCCTACGAGCAGTACTTC.

The chain uses TRBV6-2 or TRBV6-3 and TRBJ2-1; unclear D gene. V was pared by 0 bases and J by 0 bases, with 9 bases between. Germline CDR1 MNHEY, CDR2 SVGEGT. The CDR3 length is 16 residues. CDR3 in amino acids: CASSYSARSSYNEQFF. The CDR3, as DNA: TGTGCCAGCAGTTACTCTGCACGAAGCTCCTACAATGAGCAGTTCTTC.

V usage is TRBV6-4 and J usage is TRBJ2-3; 8 bases are shared with TRBD2. The J segment lost 4 bases and the V segment lost 8 bases, leaving 11 bases of the junction unmatched. Germline V CDR1 and CDR2: MRHNA, SNTAGT. This CDR3 spans 15 amino acids. The CDR3 sequence: CASSKAGAPADTQYF. The CDR3 nucleotides are TGTGCCAGCTCCAAAGCGGGGGCCCCCGCAGATACGCAGTATTTT.

This clonotype turned up a few times. The chain couples TRBV20-1 to TRBJ2-7; tentatively, D is TRBD1 (6 bases). CDR3 length: 13 residues. Germline V gene lookup returns CDR1 DFQATT and CDR2 SNEGSKA (reference sequence). V lost 6 bases and J lost 2, with 14 bases in between. The CDR3 spells CSATQQGPYEQYF. CDR3 nucleotides: TGCAGTGCCACCCAACAGGGACCCTACGAGCAGTACTTC.

This clonotype occurred many times. The chain joins TRBV20-1 to TRBJ2-3; D not certain. Germline CDR1 reads DFQATT; CDR2 reads SNEGSKA (reference sequence). The CDR3 is 14 residues long. The V end lost 2 bases, the J end lost 3 bases, and 12 bases lay between the germline ends. The CDR3, as DNA: TGCAGTGCTAGACACCTTGAAGGGACAGATACGCAGTATTTT. It codes for CSARHLEGTDTQYF.

In this sample, this clonotype turned up many times. The chain employs TRBV28 and TRBJ2-7; TRBD1 might be the D (6 bases). Trimming stripped 1 base from V and 6 bases from J, with 10 bases between. This CDR3 contains 13 residues. CDR1 and CDR2 (germline): MDHEN, SYDVKM. The CDR3 here is CASSLSGDGEQYF. DNA for the CDR3: TGTGCCAGCAGTTTATCAGGGGATGGCGAGCAGTACTTC.

This clonotype was recorded a few times. A much larger clonotype is one base distant, so this may be a read error. As the CDR3 is not closed by the conserved phenylalanine or tryptophan, this likely results from a read error. CDR3 sequence (DNA): TGTGCCAGCAACACCTACGGGCGAGAACAGCCCCAGCATTCT. Protein: CASNTYGREQPQHS. The V and J genes are TRBV2 and TRBJ1-5; D call uncertain. Germline V CDR1 and CDR2: SNHLY, FYNNEI. The CDR3 totals 14 residues. Trimming left V 7 bases short and J 7 bases short, with 17 bases between.

The rearrangement joins TRBV5-1 to TRBJ1-3; TRBD1 agrees at 9 bases. Germline V gives CDR1 SGHRS, CDR2 YFSETQ. The CDR3 totals 15 residues. J gave up 4 bases and V 3 bases, and 5 bases lay outside the gene matches. CDR3 DNA sequence: TGCGCCAGCAGCTGGGGACAGGGTGGCGGAAACACCATATATTTT. This encodes CASSWGQGGGNTIYF. The full variable domain, in which reference TRBV5-1 and TRBJ1-3 provide the parts outside the CDR3, is KAGVTQTPRYLIKTRGQQVTLSCSPISGHRSVSWYQQTPGQGLQFLFEYFSETQRNKGNFPGRFSGRQFSNSRSEMNVSTLELGDSALYLCASSWGQGGGNTIYFGEGSWLTVV.

This clonotype has at least ten counts. The chain has TRBV5-1 and TRBJ2-3; 9 bases are a match to TRBD2. Germline trimming cut 5 bases from V and 4 bases from J; bases unmatched to any gene: 5. The germline gives CDR1 SGHRS, CDR2 YFSETQ. This CDR3 contains 14 residues. CDR3 nucleotide sequence: TGCGCCAGCAGTTTAGCGGGAGAGGCAGATACGCAGTATTTT. It yields the protein CASSLAGEADTQYF.

This clonotype was seen a few times. The rearrangement joins TRBV24-1 to TRBJ2-1; D is unclear. V dropped 0 bases and J dropped 5 bases, with 7 bases sitting between them. The CDR3 spans 14 residues. Per the germline V gene, CDR1 is KGHDR and CDR2 is SFDVKD. CDR3 region: CATSDLGDDNEQFF. The CDR3 nucleotides are TGTGCCACCAGTGATTTGGGAGATGACAATGAGCAGTTCTTC.

This clonotype came up many times. The chain is built from TRBV12-3 or TRBV12-4 and TRBJ2-5, with unresolved D. Trimming cost V 3 bases and J 2 bases, with 7 bases left between them. There are 13 residues in the CDR3. CDR3 nucleotides: TGTGCCAGCAGTTTCTCAGGTCAAGAGACCCAGTACTTC. Translating gives CASSFSGQETQYF.

This clonotype was detected many times. The gene calls are TRBV7-2 and TRBJ2-3; 10 bases agree with TRBD2. V dropped 5 bases and J dropped 2; count of bases not matched to a gene: 4. The CDR3 sequence is 15 residues long. The V gene's germline CDR1 is SGHTA and CDR2 FQGNSA. The CDR3 sequence: CASSPGTSATDTQYF. In nucleotides, the CDR3 is TGTGCCAGCAGCCCCGGGACTAGCGCCACAGATACGCAGTATTTT.